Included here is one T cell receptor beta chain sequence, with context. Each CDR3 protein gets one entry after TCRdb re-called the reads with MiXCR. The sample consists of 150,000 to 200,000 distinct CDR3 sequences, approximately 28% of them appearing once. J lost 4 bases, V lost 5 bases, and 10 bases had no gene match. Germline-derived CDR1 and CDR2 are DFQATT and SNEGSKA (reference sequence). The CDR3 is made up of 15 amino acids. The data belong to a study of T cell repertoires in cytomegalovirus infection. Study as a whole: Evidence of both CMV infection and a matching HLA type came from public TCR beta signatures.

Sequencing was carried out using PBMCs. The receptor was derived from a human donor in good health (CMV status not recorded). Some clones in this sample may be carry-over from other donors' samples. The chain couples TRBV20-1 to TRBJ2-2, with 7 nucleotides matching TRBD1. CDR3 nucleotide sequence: TGCAGTGCTCATACCGGGACAGAGAGCACCGGGGAGCTGTTTTTT. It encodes CSAHTGTESTGELFF.